The clone carrying this T cell receptor (beta chain) was counted only a few times. Clones were read by immunoSEQ multiplex PCR, and TCRdb kept only the in-frame ones, dropping some. This sample yields about 180,000 clones, of which about four fifths are seen a single time; more than 7.5% belongs to the top ten. The sample originates from a study of blood T cell repertoires in COVID-19. Study-wide background: Collection of acute and convalescent COVID-19 samples took place in the United States, Italy and Spain. T cells, B-cell-depleted T cells, or PBMCs supplied cDNA or gDNA.

V shed 8 bases and J shed 7 bases, with 15 bases lying between them. CDR1 MDHEN and CDR2 SYDVKM come from the germline V gene. This CDR3 is 13 amino acids long. This chain uses TRBV28 with TRBJ2-1, with D unclear. Sample: peripheral blood. The clonotype was recovered from a woman in her seventies with acute or convalescent COVID-19. The CDR3 DNA reads TGTGCCAGCTCGGCGGCTATGAGGAATGAGCAGTTCTTC. Protein: CASSAAMRNEQFF.